This T cell receptor (beta chain) was retrieved from a study of cytomegalovirus exposure and HLA in healthy donors. The study's findings and limits: It was reported in a later analysis that an Asian-associated ancestry cluster showed fewer N-insertions than the 666-donor mean.

The PCR contained 60 Vbeta and 13 Jbeta primers. Profiled with immunoSEQ multiplex PCR; TCRdb holds only in-frame clones, not every one. Found here are approximately 150,000 clones, roughly three quarters of them singletons; the top ten hold about 3.4%. Regarding this clone: Antigen: not known.

V shed 4 bases and J 4 bases; nucleotides not matched to a gene: 10. The CDR3 has 17 amino acids. The V gene's germline CDR1 is MDHEN and CDR2 SYDVKM. Each donor was nominally healthy when sampled (though unrecorded immune exposures were likely). The sequenced sample was PBMCs. The J gene is TRBJ1-2, the V gene TRBV28, with 12 bases aligning to TRBD1. The sequence was obtained from a male donor in good health and CMV-seronegative. CDR3 coding DNA: TGTGCCAGCAGTTCCGGGACAGGGGGCGCTTCGAGCTATGGCTACACCTTC. Translation: CASSSGTGGASSYGYTF.